The TCR beta chain under discussion was sequenced for a study of radiotherapy plus CTLA-4 blockade in lung cancer. Study summary: Patients showed objective responses in 18% of cases and disease control in under 40%.

Focal radiation and CTLA-4 blockade (ipilimumab) were tested in chemo-refractory metastatic non-small-cell lung cancer patients. Germline loops: CDR1 MNHEY, CDR2 SMNVEV (reference sequence). CDR3 length equals 14 residues. Unmatched junction bases numbered 7, after V lost 8 bases and J lost 4 bases. Data came from immunoSEQ multiplex PCR; TCRdb stores just in-frame clones and leaves some out. Of about 48,000 clones listed, around four fifths are singletons. This specimen was peripheral blood, taken from a patient treated with radiotherapy plus ipilimumab. The chain carries TRBV27 and TRBJ2-1, with TRBD1 matching 8 bases. The clonotype originates from a human donor with non-small cell lung cancer who had stable disease on radiotherapy plus ipilimumab. The CDR3 protein is CASLRQGRYNEQFF. CDR3 sequence (DNA): TGTGCCAGCCTCCGACAGGGGCGATACAATGAGCAGTTCTTC.